This passage covers 25 T cell receptor beta chains from one sample sequenced in a study of human versus mouse CDR3 diversity and MHC coevolution. Sequenced by immunoSEQ multiplex PCR; TCRdb stores in-frame clones only, minus some. The sample includes tens of thousands of clones, 85% to 95% seen only once; the top ten take more than 0.13%. The sample comprised naive CD4+ T cells from blood. The sample's subset: CD45RO-negative CD62L-positive naive CD4 T cells. These receptors all come from a person aged 30 to 69 in good health.

This chain links TRBV6-1 with TRBJ1-6, with D unclear. CDR3 length equals 13 residues. Germline V gene data show CDR1 as MNHNS and CDR2 as SASEGT. V lost 11 bases to trimming and J lost 0 bases, with 8 bases between them. CDR3 protein: CAGQLSYNSPLHF. CDR3 coding DNA: TGTGCCGGGCAGCTCTCCTATAATTCACCCCTCCACTTT.

The chain links TRBV9 to TRBJ2-3; TRBD2 is a possible D gene (6 bases). The germline V and J ends were trimmed by 1 base and 1 base, with 10 bases remaining between them. This CDR3 comprises 15 residues. Germline V gene lookup returns CDR1 SGDLS and CDR2 YYNGEE. The CDR3 here is CASSVQTGGTDTQYF. CDR3 in DNA: TGTGCCAGCAGCGTACAAACGGGGGGCACAGATACGCAGTATTTT.

The chain uses TRBV19 and TRBJ2-1, with D unresolved. V was pared by 6 bases and J by 1 base, with 13 bases between. From germline, CDR1 is LNHDA and CDR2 SQIVND (reference sequence). The CDR3 loop spans 15 amino acids. The CDR3 region is CASRVDPRSYNEQFF. CDR3 in DNA: TGTGCCAGTAGGGTCGACCCCAGGTCCTACAATGAGCAGTTCTTC.

This rearrangement joins TRBV6-5 to TRBJ2-1; 9 bases fit TRBD2. CDR1 MNHEY and CDR2 SVGAGI come from the germline V gene. There are 13 residues in the CDR3. V lost 10 bases, J lost 5 bases, and 6 bases stayed unmatched. This CDR3 reads CAIRTSVNNEQFF. DNA for the CDR3: TGTGCCATCCGGACTAGCGTTAACAATGAGCAGTTCTTC.

The V and J genes are TRBV30 and TRBJ1-2; D gene unclear. Trimming took 4 bases from V and 0 from J, leaving 12 bases between them. CDR1 is GTSNPN, CDR2 SVGIG, per germline (reference sequence). The CDR3 spans 14 residues. CDR3 coding DNA: TGTGCCTGGAAGAGTCGCATACCTAACTATGGCTACACCTTC. Its translation: CAWKSRIPNYGYTF.

The CDR3 DNA is TGTGCCAGCAGTAAGGCCCCTCCCCTAGCGGGGGACTACAATGAGCAGTTCTTC. Amino acid sequence: CASSKAPPLAGDYNEQFF. This chain uses TRBV28 with TRBJ2-1, with 10 bases identical to TRBD2. CDR3 length equals 18 residues. From germline, CDR1 is MDHEN and CDR2 SYDVKM. V dropped 5 bases and J dropped 3; count of bases not matched to a gene: 13.

The chain joins TRBV25-1 to TRBJ2-3, with D possibly matching TRBD2 (6 bases). Germline-derived CDR1 and CDR2 are MGHDK and SYGVNS. Trimming took 6 bases from V and 8 from J, leaving 18 bases between them. This CDR3 is 14 amino acids long. CDR3 region: CASRPGTDSSTQYF. The CDR3 nucleotides are TGTGCCAGCAGGCCCGGGACTGACAGTTCTACGCAGTATTTT.

CDR3 sequence: CASSLKTGGANVLTF. CDR3 nucleotide sequence: TGTGCCAGTTCCCTAAAAACAGGAGGGGCCAACGTCCTGACTTTC. This rearrangement joins TRBV11-2 to TRBJ2-6, with D possibly TRBD1 on 5 matching bases. Germline CDR1 and CDR2: SGHAT and FQNNGV. The CDR3 is 15 residues long. The ends were cut back, 9 bases at V and 4 bases at J, with 16 bases in the middle.

V and J are TRBV7-6 and TRBJ2-7; D might be TRBD2 (5 bases). V shed 0 bases and J shed 6 bases, with 12 bases lying between them. The CDR3 spans 14 residues. In germline, CDR1 is SGHVS, CDR2 FNYEAQ. This CDR3 reads CASSLASAGGEQYF. CDR3 DNA sequence: TGTGCCAGCAGCTTAGCGTCGGCGGGCGGCGAGCAGTACTTC.

The chain combines TRBV11-1 with TRBJ2-7; D remains ambiguous. V dropped 5 bases and J dropped 3 bases, with 11 bases sitting between them. Germline V CDR1 and CDR2: SGHAT, FQDESV (reference sequence). The CDR3 extends over 13 amino acids. DNA for the CDR3: TGTGCCAGCAGCCAGCTAGGCTTCTACGAGCAGTACTTC. Translating it yields CASSQLGFYEQYF. The variable domain in full, completed from reference TRBV11-1 and TRBJ2-7, reads EAEVAQSPRYKITEKSQAVAFWCDPISGHATLYWYRQILGQGPELLVQFQDESVVDDSQLPKDRFSAERLKGVDSTLKIQPAELGDSAMYLCASSQLGFYEQYFGPGTRLTVT.

V gene TRBV29-1 combines with J gene TRBJ1-1; 8 bases match TRBD1. V dropped 5 bases and J dropped 5; count of bases not matched to a gene: 10. The CDR3 length is 14 residues. The germline V gene encodes CDR1 SQVTM and CDR2 ANQGSEA. CDR3 sequence reads: CSVKGTGGATEAFF. The CDR3 coding sequence is TGCAGCGTTAAGGGAACAGGGGGTGCGACTGAAGCTTTCTTT.

This clone has only one observation. This chain joins TRBV7-3 and TRBJ2-7, with TRBD1 as a possible D gene (6 bases). CDR1 and CDR2 (germline): SGHTA, FQGTGA. V was cut by 5 bases and J by 0 bases, with 17 bases left in between. The CDR3 length is 16 residues. Here the CDR3 DNA reads TGTGCCAGCAGCCCGGGACACTCGACGAGCTCCTACGAGCAGTACTTC. Its translation: CASSPGHSTSSYEQYF.

The V gene is TRBV7-9, the J gene TRBJ2-7; D is unclear. V lost 1 base to trimming and J lost 6 bases, with 10 bases between them. Germline V gives CDR1 SEHNR, CDR2 FQNEAQ (reference sequence). The CDR3 has 13 residues. CDR3 sequence: CASSLVIGGEQYF. The CDR3, as DNA: TGTGCCAGCAGCTTAGTTATTGGCGGCGAGCAGTACTTC.

The rearrangement links TRBV6-1 to TRBJ1-5; TRBD1 is a possible D gene (5 bases). V dropped 8 bases and J dropped 0 bases, with 11 bases sitting between them. This CDR3 region has 14 residues. Germline CDR1 and CDR2: MNHNS and SASEGT. The CDR3, as DNA: TGTGCCAGCCAGGGAGGGAATAGCAATCAGCCCCAGCATTTT. Translated: CASQGGNSNQPQHF.

The chain recombines TRBV9 with TRBJ2-5, with 8 bases aligning to TRBD1. The DNA matches TRBJ2-7 better at its end, which makes the J call doubtful. CDR1 is SGDLS and CDR2 is YYNGEE in the germline V gene. The CDR3 is 15 residues long. CDR3 amino acids: CASSANTDRAYEQYF. The CDR3 coding sequence is TGTGCCAGCAGCGCTAACACGGACAGGGCCTACGAGCAGTACTTC.

The chain recombines TRBV29-1 with TRBJ2-2, with 9 nucleotides matching TRBD1. V gave up 6 bases and J gave up 7 bases; unmatched junction bases: 12. Germline V gene lookup returns CDR1 SQVTM and CDR2 ANQGSEA. This CDR3 is 15 amino acids long. CDR3 protein: CSVNPGQGWGGELFF. Here the CDR3 DNA reads TGCAGCGTGAATCCTGGACAGGGGTGGGGCGGGGAGCTGTTTTTT.

The chain uses TRBV11-2 and TRBJ2-3; D is unresolved. V dropped 5 bases and J dropped 3 bases, with 15 bases sitting between them. The CDR3 has 15 residues. Germline V lookup: CDR1 SGHAT, CDR2 FQNNGV. CDR3 nucleotide sequence: TGTGCCAGCAGCCAACGGCTAGGTGAAACAGATACGCAGTATTTT. It yields the protein CASSQRLGETDTQYF.

In this sample, this clone turned up once. This chain links TRBV2 with TRBJ2-5; no clear D. Trimming stripped 6 bases from V and 5 bases from J, with 16 bases between. Germline V gene lookup returns CDR1 SNHLY and CDR2 FYNNEI. The CDR3 covers 14 residues. CDR3 residues: CASRPDSQRETQYF. Written as DNA, the CDR3 is TGTGCCAGCAGGCCCGACTCCCAGAGGGAGACCCAGTACTTC. Drawing the rest from reference TRBV2 and TRBJ2-5, the complete variable domain is EPEVTQTPSHQVTQMGQEVILRCVPISNHLYFYWYRQILGQKVEFLVSFYNNEISEKSEIFDDQFSVERPDGSNFTLKIRSTKLEDSAMYFCASRPDSQRETQYFGPGTRLLVL.

This chain uses TRBV5-1 with TRBJ2-1; D is unresolved. V lost 4 bases and J 9 bases, leaving 17 bases between the germline ends. CDR1 and CDR2 (germline): SGHRS, YFSETQ. The CDR3 is made up of 14 amino acids. The CDR3 coding sequence is TGCGCCAGCAGCCCGCGCGCGCAGCAGGCTGAGCAGTTCTTC. Amino acid sequence: CASSPRAQQAEQFF. The full variable domain, completed using reference TRBV5-1 and TRBJ2-1, is KAGVTQTPRYLIKTRGQQVTLSCSPISGHRSVSWYQQTPGQGLQFLFEYFSETQRNKGNFPGRFSGRQFSNSRSEMNVSTLELGDSALYLCASSPRAQQAEQFFGPGTRLTVL.

This rearrangement joins TRBV7-2 to TRBJ2-7; TRBD1 might be the D (7 bases). Germline CDR1 and CDR2: SGHTA and FQGNSA. This CDR3 spans 15 amino acids. The germline V and J ends were trimmed by 5 bases and 1 base, with 15 bases remaining between them. The CDR3 DNA is TGTGCCAGCAGCCCGAGCAGGGGGGAGTCCTACGAGCAGTACTTC. It specifies CASSPSRGESYEQYF.

This chain uses TRBV29-1 with TRBJ2-7; possible D gene TRBD2, 5 bases. Trimming took off 4 bases at V and 4 bases at J, with 14 bases between the two ends. The germline gives CDR1 SQVTM, CDR2 ANQGSEA. This CDR3 has 13 amino acids. The CDR3 reads CSVAPADSYEQYF. The CDR3 nucleotides read TGCAGCGTTGCCCCGGCGGACTCGTACGAGCAGTACTTC.

The CDR3: CASKWGASGGAHETQYF. The CDR3, as DNA: TGTGCCAGCAAATGGGGTGCGAGCGGGGGGGCCCATGAGACCCAGTACTTC. The chain couples TRBV5-6 to TRBJ2-5; the match to TRBD2 covers 10 bases. CDR1 is SGHDT and CDR2 is YYEEEE in the germline V gene. V shed 6 bases, J shed 5 bases, and the junction held 16 bases outside the gene matches. CDR3 length: 17 amino acids.

This chain joins TRBV23-1 and TRBJ2-3; D remains unclear. TRBV23-1 is annotated as an ORF whose role is uncertain. The CDR3 runs to 15 residues. V lost 8 bases and J 0 bases, leaving 15 bases between the germline ends. The CDR3 nucleotides are TGCGCCAGCCACCCTATGGTATCTAGCACAGATACGCAGTATTTT. Translation: CASHPMVSSTDTQYF.

The V and J genes are TRBV4-1 and TRBJ2-2, with 7 bases matching TRBD1. Per germline, CDR1 MGHRA and CDR2 YSYEKL. Germline trimming cut 1 base from V and 3 bases from J; bases unmatched to any gene: 8. The CDR3 spans 17 residues. The CDR3 loop is CASSQGNTGVYTGELFF. The DNA for the CDR3 is TGCGCCAGCAGCCAAGGAAACACAGGGGTATACACCGGGGAGCTGTTTTTT.

This clone occurred once. V and J are TRBV7-9 and TRBJ2-7; 8 bases fit TRBD1. V dropped 5 bases and J dropped 4; count of bases not matched to a gene: 16. The CDR3 totals 17 residues. Germline V gene lookup returns CDR1 SEHNR and CDR2 FQNEAQ (reference sequence). As DNA, the CDR3 is TGTGCCAGCAGCCCCCCATTGAGCCAGGGGGCGTTTTACGAGCAGTACTTC. It specifies CASSPPLSQGAFYEQYF.